The entry that follows covers one T cell receptor beta chain sequence. The data were produced by immunoSEQ multiplex PCR, yet TCRdb's version contains in-frame clones alone and is incomplete. Here the sample spans approximately 100,000 clones, more than 85% being singletons. The CDR3 contains 15 residues. After removal of 3 bases from V and 4 bases from J, the junction contained 1 base not matched to a gene. Per germline, CDR1 LNHDA and CDR2 SQIVND (reference sequence). These data belong to a study of T cell changes during pregnancy in multiple sclerosis. V usage is TRBV19 and J usage is TRBJ2-1; 12 bases fit TRBD2. The sequence was obtained from a female donor with multiple sclerosis, enrolled in a pregnancy study. Sequences were derived from peripheral blood, sampled after pregnancy. This CDR3 reads CASSMGTSGYNEQFF. In DNA form, the CDR3 reads TGTGCCAGTAGTATGGGGACTAGCGGGTACAATGAGCAGTTCTTC.